This entry lists 32 T cell receptor beta chains sequenced from one sample in a study of shared clonotypes between healthy human individuals (dated by TCRdb to 2019 to 2021). Receptor libraries were prepared by the immunoSEQ multiplex PCR assay. Sourced from immuneACCESS, this table was stored by TCRdb with only in-frame sequences that have V and J called. A share of the clones is absent; for the studies checked, an unresolved V gene accounts for under half, and the remainder has no known explanation. Here the sample has over 150,000 clones; 66% occur a single time. The ten biggest clones cover roughly 10% of the sample. The sequenced sample was memory CD4+ T cells sorted from blood. This specimen's cell subset or site label, interpreted: CD45RA-negative fraction. The receptors were gathered from a man younger than 45 in good health.

CDR3 nucleotides: TGTGCCAGCAGTACACATTTATCCCCTCTCGAGCAGTACTTC. It translates to CASSTHLSPLEQYF. The chain couples TRBV6-6 to TRBJ2-7; D call uncertain. Germline lookup yields CDR1 MNHNY and CDR2 SVGAGI (reference sequence). This CDR3 comprises 14 residues. Trimming pared 5 bases from V and 6 bases from J, leaving 17 bases between.

This chain links TRBV18 with TRBJ2-1; 10 bases fit TRBD1. The CDR3 contains 16 residues. The V gene's germline CDR1 is KGHSH and CDR2 LQKENI. V was clipped by 4 bases and J by 7 bases; unmatched bases: 10. The CDR3 nucleotides read TGTGCCAGCTCACACCGGGACAGGGGTGTCGGGAATGAGCAGTTCTTC. Amino acid sequence: CASSHRDRGVGNEQFF. Combining the CDR3 with reference TRBV18 and TRBJ2-1 gives the whole variable domain NAGVMQNPRHLVRRRGQEARLRCSPMKGHSHVYWYRQLPEEGLKFMVYLQKENIIDESGMPKERFSAEFPKEGPSILRIQQVVRGDSAAYFCASSHRDRGVGNEQFFGPGTRLTVL.

V and J are TRBV11-3 and TRBJ1-1, with D perhaps TRBD1 (5 bases). Germline V gives CDR1 SGHNT, CDR2 YENEEA. The V end was cut by 1 base, the J end by 5 bases, with 8 bases between. This CDR3 has 13 residues. CDR3 sequence (DNA): TGTGCCAGCAGCTTAGTGGGGGGGACTGAAGCTTTCTTT. Translation: CASSLVGGTEAFF.

The rearrangement links TRBV5-4 to TRBJ2-3, with D possibly matching TRBD2 (5 bases). V lost 1 base and J 2 bases, leaving 14 bases between the germline ends. This CDR3 is built from 16 residues. The V gene's germline CDR1 is SGHNT and CDR2 YYREEE (reference sequence). The CDR3 protein is CASSLKIRDVTDTQYF. The CDR3 nucleotides are TGTGCCAGCAGCTTGAAAATACGGGATGTCACAGATACGCAGTATTTT.

The chain combines TRBV28 with TRBJ2-7; TRBD2 might be the D (6 bases). Trimming removed 1 base from V and 7 bases from J, with 14 bases in between. The germline CDR1 and CDR2 sequences are MDHEN and SYDVKM. The CDR3 has 14 amino acids. In DNA form, the CDR3 reads TGTGCCAGCAGTTTATTACCCACCCGGGGGGAGCAGTACTTC. As protein: CASSLLPTRGEQYF.

In its sample, this clone was seen a few times. This sequence joins TRBV9 and TRBJ2-3, with D possibly being TRBD2 (6 bases). V lost 3 bases to trimming and J lost 0 bases, with 14 bases between them. The length of the CDR3 is 16 residues. Germline values: CDR1 SGDLS, CDR2 YYNGEE. The DNA for the CDR3 is TGTGCCAGCAGCGGATTAGCGGAGGCTAGCACAGATACGCAGTATTTT. This translates into CASSGLAEASTDTQYF.

Here the CDR3 reads CASSAATGNKPQHF. The CDR3 DNA reads TGTGCCAGTAGTGCAGCGACAGGTAATAAGCCCCAGCATTTT. This chain links TRBV19 with TRBJ1-5, with D perhaps matching TRBD1 (6 bases). V lost 5 bases to trimming and J lost 8 bases, with 16 bases between them. The CDR3 extends over 14 amino acids. From germline, CDR1 is LNHDA and CDR2 SQIVND (reference sequence).

This clone was detected many times. V and J are TRBV7-2 and TRBJ2-7; maybe TRBD2 (5 bases). This CDR3 region has 15 residues. Trimming cost V 2 bases and J 5 bases, with 16 bases left between them. Germline V gene data show CDR1 as SGHTA and CDR2 as FQGNSA. The CDR3 spells CASSLQGGSVDEQYF. The CDR3 region has the DNA TGTGCCAGCAGCTTACAAGGTGGGAGTGTCGACGAGCAGTACTTC.

V is TRBV5-1 and J is TRBJ2-6; D gene unclear. Germline-derived CDR1 and CDR2 are SGHRS and YFSETQ. V lost 7 bases and J lost 0, with 8 bases in between. This CDR3 region has 14 residues. DNA of the CDR3: TGCGCCAGCGTGAGCGTCTCTGGGGCCAACGTCCTGACTTTC. This codes for CASVSVSGANVLTF.

The V call is TRBV7-9, the J call TRBJ1-1; D might be TRBD1 (5 bases). This CDR3 spans 12 amino acids. The germline gives CDR1 SEHNR, CDR2 FQNEAQ (reference sequence). V was trimmed by 2 bases and J by 11 bases, leaving 12 bases between them. The CDR3 DNA is TGTGCCAGCAGCTTAATATTCGAGGGGGCTTTCTTT. The encoded protein is CASSLIFEGAFF.

CDR3 amino acids: CASSRPTRKDEQYF. The CDR3, as DNA: TGTGCCAGCAGTCGCCCGACTAGGAAGGACGAGCAGTACTTC. V usage is TRBV28 and J usage is TRBJ2-7; maybe TRBD2 (6 bases). CDR1 is MDHEN, CDR2 SYDVKM, per germline. CDR3 length: 14 residues. The V and J ends lost 5 bases and 5 bases respectively, with 16 bases between them.

The chain is built from TRBV11-2 and TRBJ2-1, with a possible D match to TRBD2 (6 bases). CDR3 length: 16 amino acids. Trimming took off 5 bases at V and 4 bases at J, with 18 bases between the two ends. Germline assignment: CDR1 SGHAT and CDR2 FQNNGV. The CDR3 DNA sequence: TGTGCCAGCAGCGTACTCTATAGGACTACGTACAATGAGCAGTTCTTC. Translation gives CASSVLYRTTYNEQFF.

J is TRBJ2-1 and V is TRBV5-4, with TRBD2 identical over 8 bases. V was pared by 4 bases and J by 9 bases, with 6 bases of the junction left unmatched. Germline values: CDR1 SGHNT, CDR2 YYREEE (reference sequence). The CDR3 has 13 residues. The CDR3 DNA reads as TGTGCCAGCAGCCAAAGCGGGAGCGGTGAGCAGTTCTTC. This codes for CASSQSGSGEQFF.

V usage is TRBV5-4 and J usage is TRBJ2-1, with 7 bases lining up with TRBD1. J lost 4 bases, V lost 6 bases, and 7 bases had no gene match. CDR3 length: 14 residues. The germline CDR1 and CDR2 sequences are SGHNT and YYREEE (reference sequence). The chain's CDR3 is CASTQDRAYNEQFF. The CDR3 bases are TGTGCCAGCACCCAAGACAGGGCTTACAATGAGCAGTTCTTC.

V usage is TRBV20-1 and J usage is TRBJ2-1; 10 nucleotides match TRBD2. The V and J ends lost 7 bases and 10 bases, in that order; junction bases with no gene match: 4. This CDR3 has 11 amino acids. CDR1 DFQATT and CDR2 SNEGSKA come from the germline V gene (reference sequence). Here the CDR3 reads CSGLAGAEQFF. CDR3 bases: TGCAGTGGGCTAGCGGGAGCGGAGCAGTTCTTC.

This chain joins TRBV6-1 and TRBJ2-5; either TRBD1 or TRBD2 may supply D (5 bases each). The CDR3 sequence is 13 residues long. Germline assignment: CDR1 MNHNS and CDR2 SASEGT. Trimming removed 6 bases from V and 8 bases from J, with 16 bases in between. CDR3 coding DNA: TGTGCCAGCAGACGGGACGGTTCGTTAACCCAGTACTTC. Translating gives CASRRDGSLTQYF.

The chain recombines TRBV5-1 with TRBJ2-2, with D unresolved. The CDR3 loop spans 15 amino acids. Trimming pared 0 bases from V and 0 bases from J, leaving 6 bases between. CDR1 is SGHRS, CDR2 YFSETQ, per germline. The CDR3 is CASSLELSNTGELFF. The CDR3 DNA is TGCGCCAGCAGCTTGGAACTATCGAACACCGGGGAGCTGTTTTTT. The full variable domain, completed using reference TRBV5-1 and TRBJ2-2, is KAGVTQTPRYLIKTRGQQVTLSCSPISGHRSVSWYQQTPGQGLQFLFEYFSETQRNKGNFPGRFSGRQFSNSRSEMNVSTLELGDSALYLCASSLELSNTGELFFGEGSRLTVL.

This clone was detected a few times. The genes are TRBV15 and TRBJ2-2; D gene ambiguous. CDR1 is LNHNV and CDR2 is YYDKDF in the germline V gene (reference sequence). This CDR3 spans 13 amino acids. V lost 0 bases to trimming and J lost 7 bases, with 6 bases between them. The CDR3 DNA reads as TGTGCCACCAGCAGAGATTTCGGCGGGGAGCTGTTTTTT. Its translation: CATSRDFGGELFF.

This chain joins TRBV6-1 and TRBJ2-1; no reliable D call. V was pared by 4 bases and J by 6 bases, with 1 base between. In germline, CDR1 is MNHNS, CDR2 SASEGT. This CDR3 is built from 10 residues. The CDR3 DNA sequence: TGTGCCAGCAGTGTCAATGAGCAGTTCTTC. This encodes CASSVNEQFF.

The J gene is TRBJ2-7, the V gene TRBV6-6, with D hard to call. Between the trimmed V and J ends, which lost 2 bases and 0 bases, there was a span of 11 bases. Germline lookup yields CDR1 MNHNY and CDR2 SVGAGI (reference sequence). CDR3 size: 15 residues. The CDR3 nucleotides are TGTGCCAGCAGTTACGGAACCATCTACTCCTACGAGCAGTACTTC. Amino acid sequence: CASSYGTIYSYEQYF.

This chain joins TRBV2 and TRBJ1-3, with D maybe TRBD1 (5 bases). The CDR3 is 14 amino acids. The germline V gene encodes CDR1 SNHLY and CDR2 FYNNEI. Trimming took off 4 bases at V and 9 bases at J, with 16 bases between the two ends. The CDR3 loop reads CASSVGTVGATIYF. In DNA form, the CDR3 reads TGTGCCAGCAGTGTCGGGACGGTTGGGGCCACCATATATTTT.

The V call is TRBV7-9, the J call TRBJ2-5; TRBD1 is a possible D gene (5 bases). V was clipped by 2 bases and J by 5 bases, with 9 bases between them. There are 13 residues in the CDR3. The germline V gene has CDR1 SEHNR and CDR2 FQNEAQ (reference sequence). CDR3 DNA sequence: TGTGCCAGCAGCTTACAGGGTGTGGAGACCCAGTACTTC. It specifies CASSLQGVETQYF.

The chain combines TRBV18 with TRBJ2-7, with a weak D call TRBD1 (6 bases). This CDR3 region has 12 residues. Germline V gives CDR1 KGHSH, CDR2 LQKENI. The germline V and J ends were trimmed by 5 bases and 6 bases, with 11 bases remaining between them. The CDR3, as DNA: TGTGCCAGCTCATTACAGGGCACCGAGCAGTACTTC. It is translated as CASSLQGTEQYF.

Here the CDR3 reads CASSPSRTGATEAFF. Written as DNA, the CDR3 is TGCGCCAGCAGCCCAAGTCGGACAGGGGCCACTGAAGCTTTCTTT. This chain joins TRBV4-1 and TRBJ1-1, with TRBD1 matching 9 bases. The CDR3 runs to 15 residues. Germline V gives CDR1 MGHRA, CDR2 YSYEKL. J lost 4 bases, V lost 4 bases, and 7 bases had no gene match.

Only a few counts were recorded for this clone. The chain uses TRBV29-1 and TRBJ1-5; a weak D match, TRBD1 (5 bases). This CDR3 is built from 12 residues. V dropped 6 bases and J dropped 4 bases, with 10 bases sitting between them. The germline V gene encodes CDR1 SQVTM and CDR2 ANQGSEA. The CDR3 is CSVGGANQPQHF. The CDR3 region has the DNA TGCAGCGTGGGAGGGGCTAATCAGCCCCAGCATTTT.

This clone was seen a handful of times. The rearrangement links TRBV27 to TRBJ1-4; no reliable D call. V lost 2 bases and J 13 bases, leaving 14 bases between the germline ends. The CDR3 length is 13 residues. The germline V gene has CDR1 MNHEY and CDR2 SMNVEV (reference sequence). The chain's CDR3 is CASSLIGRESLFF. The CDR3 coding sequence is TGTGCCAGCAGTTTAATCGGCCGAGAATCACTGTTTTTT.

This clone was recorded once. This chain joins TRBV7-9 and TRBJ2-7; TRBD1 or TRBD2 may be the D gene (6 bases each). This CDR3 contains 13 residues. V was clipped by 9 bases and J by 0 bases, with 12 bases between them. Germline V gives CDR1 SEHNR, CDR2 FQNEAQ (reference sequence). Here the CDR3 DNA reads TGTGCCAGTAGGGGGGTTACCTCCTACGAGCAGTACTTC. Encoded protein: CASRGVTSYEQYF.

The V and J genes are TRBV28 and TRBJ2-2, with 13 bases identical to TRBD2. CDR1 and CDR2 from the germline V gene are MDHEN and SYDVKM. With V trimmed by 4 bases and J by 7 bases, 6 bases remained unmatched. The CDR3 covers 16 residues. CDR3 loop: CASSSGLAGVIGELFF. The CDR3 nucleotides are TGTGCCAGCAGTTCTGGACTAGCGGGAGTCATCGGGGAGCTGTTTTTT. Full variable domain (rest looked up from reference TRBV28 and TRBJ2-2): DVKVTQSSRYLVKRTGEKVFLECVQDMDHENMFWYRQDPGLGLRLIYFSYDVKMKEKGDIPEGYSVSREKKERFSLILESASTNQTSMYLCASSSGLAGVIGELFFGEGSRLTVL.

This chain joins TRBV5-4 and TRBJ2-5; 11 nucleotides match TRBD2. The CDR3 consists of 17 residues. From germline, CDR1 is SGHNT and CDR2 YYREEE (reference sequence). Trimming cost V 0 bases and J 2 bases; bases outside gene matches: 6. The CDR3 nucleotides read TGTGCCAGCAGCTTGGGTGGTAGCGGGAGGGGACAAGAGACCCAGTACTTC. It is translated as CASSLGGSGRGQETQYF.

The rearrangement links TRBV6-5 to TRBJ1-2, with D tentatively TRBD1 (5 bases). Germline loops: CDR1 MNHEY, CDR2 SVGAGI. The CDR3 runs 14 residues. Trimming took 5 bases from V and 0 from J, leaving 10 bases between them. CDR3 coding DNA: TGTGCCAGCAGTCGACTGACAGCTAACTATGGCTACACCTTC. Translation gives CASSRLTANYGYTF.

The chain is built from TRBV9 and TRBJ1-1, with a possible D match to TRBD1 (5 bases). Germline-derived CDR1 and CDR2 are SGDLS and YYNGEE. The V gene lost 0 bases and the J gene lost 8 bases, with 8 bases spanning the gap. The CDR3 is 12 amino acids. This chain's CDR3 is CASSVGGDEAFF. The CDR3 DNA reads as TGTGCCAGCAGCGTAGGAGGGGACGAAGCTTTCTTT.

The chain combines TRBV6-6 with TRBJ2-2, with 10 bases matching TRBD2. The V gene's germline CDR1 is MNHNY and CDR2 SVGAGI (reference sequence). This CDR3 is built from 14 residues. V trimming: 4 bases; J trimming: 6 bases; junction bases outside the gene matches: 2. The CDR3 spells CASSSGTSAGELFF. For the CDR3, the DNA is TGTGCCAGCAGTTCGGGGACTAGCGCCGGGGAGCTGTTTTTT.